This record concerns one T cell receptor (beta chain) sequence. Its antigen remains unknown. The record originates from a study of cytomegalovirus exposure and HLA in healthy donors. The overall study: A subsequent analysis reported that the roughly 120 validation repertoires were produced on the same platform that had also been used for the 666 first-cohort repertoires.

Germline CDR1 is MNHEY and CDR2 is SVGAGI. The CDR3 has 12 residues. V was cut by 6 bases and J by 3 bases, with 8 bases left in between. Whole-study findings and limits: First-cohort TCR clusters tended to co-occur in the 90 to 150 validation repertoires, a later analysis found. A list of 164 TCR beta chains associated with cytomegalovirus was given.

Here immunoSEQ multiplex PCR was the method, and the copy in TCRdb shows in-frame clones only, minus some. Of about 130,000 clones in the sample, over 85% were seen once. This clonotype was sampled from a man aged 25 to 45 in good health and CMV-seronegative. Sequencing was carried out using PBMCs. This chain connects TRBV6-5 to TRBJ2-5; unclear D gene. CDR3 protein: CASRIGEETQYF. DNA of the CDR3: TGTGCCAGCAGAATAGGAGAAGAGACCCAGTACTTC.